The 29 T cell receptor beta chains below were found in one sample sequenced in a study of blood T cell repertoires in COVID-19. TCRdb's table, derived via immunoSEQ multiplex PCR, lists solely in-frame clones and lacks some. The table shows tens of thousands of clones, with approximately 88% occurring only once. Sequencing input: peripheral blood. The origin of the receptors is a man between 65 and 79 years old in a cohort sampled during active COVID-19.

The V call is TRBV30, the J call TRBJ1-3; D not certain. V was pared by 3 bases and J by 0 bases, with 9 bases between. CDR3 length: 14 residues. The V gene's germline CDR1 is GTSNPN and CDR2 SVGIG (reference sequence). The CDR3 DNA follows: TGTGCCTGGAGACAGCTTCACTCTGGAAACACCATATATTTT. It translates to CAWRQLHSGNTIYF.

The chain employs TRBV21-1 and TRBJ1-1. TRBV21-1 is given as a pseudogene. The CDR3 consists of 11 residues. For the CDR3, the DNA is TGTGCCAGCAGCCTTCGGGGGGTAGCTTTCTTT. Protein sequence: CASSLRGVAFF.

The chain uses TRBV4-1 and TRBJ1-1, with D perhaps matching TRBD1 (5 bases). Trimming cost V 0 bases and J 10 bases, with 12 bases left between them. CDR3 length: 13 residues. In germline, CDR1 is MGHRA, CDR2 YSYEKL. The CDR3 coding sequence is TGCGCCAGCAGCCAAGATGGGGCGTCTAGAGCTTTCTTT. Translating gives CASSQDGASRAFF.

V gene TRBV27 combines with J gene TRBJ1-2; perhaps TRBD1 as D (6 bases). With 3 bases removed from V and 7 bases from J, the gap between germline ends came to 15 bases. The CDR3 has 14 residues. The germline V gene encodes CDR1 MNHEY and CDR2 SMNVEV (reference sequence). The CDR3 DNA is TGTGCCAGCAGTTTGGGACACCGCCCCGGTGGCTACACCTTC. Translating gives CASSLGHRPGGYTF.

CDR3 nucleotide sequence: TGTGCCAGTAGTATTGGCGGGGCCTTCAATCAGCCCCAGCATTTT. It encodes CASSIGGAFNQPQHF. The chain uses TRBV19 and TRBJ1-5; maybe TRBD1 (5 bases). Deletions cut 3 bases from V and 3 bases from J, with 12 bases between. The CDR3 runs to 15 residues. Germline V CDR1 and CDR2: LNHDA, SQIVND (reference sequence).

The chain carries TRBV5-1 and TRBJ1-1; D unresolved. The V gene lost 0 bases and the J gene lost 1 base, with 16 bases spanning the gap. There are 17 residues in the CDR3. CDR1 and CDR2 (germline): SGHRS, YFSETQ. The CDR3 nucleotides are TGCGCCAGCAGCTTGGGTGCGGCCCTCGACCCGAACACTGAAGCTTTCTTT. Encoded protein: CASSLGAALDPNTEAFF.

The chain combines TRBV11-3 with TRBJ2-7, with a weak D call TRBD2 (6 bases). In germline, CDR1 is SGHNT, CDR2 YENEEA. CDR3 size: 15 residues. Trimming pared 2 bases from V and 0 bases from J, leaving 11 bases between. The CDR3 coding sequence is TGTGCCAGCAGCTTATTATTAGCGGTCTCCTACGAGCAGTACTTC. Translating gives CASSLLLAVSYEQYF.

This clone was seen a single time. This chain connects TRBV12-3 or TRBV12-4 to TRBJ2-1, with no clear D. Trimming removed 6 bases from V and 7 bases from J, with 7 bases in between. The CDR3 is 11 amino acids. The DNA of the CDR3 is TGTGCCAGCAGCTCTAGGAATGAGCAGTTCTTC. This gives the protein CASSSRNEQFF.

CDR3 sequence reads: CASSLDTPGQGAGYTF. The DNA of the CDR3 is TGTGCCAGCAGCTTAGACACGCCGGGACAGGGGGCAGGCTACACCTTC. The gene calls are TRBV7-3 and TRBJ1-2; TRBD1 agrees at 12 bases. V was clipped by 2 bases and J by 8 bases; unmatched bases: 9. The CDR3 is made up of 16 amino acids. The germline CDR1 and CDR2 sequences are SGHTA and FQGTGA.

The CDR3 region has the DNA TGTGCCAGCAGCTTTGATGGAAGGACTAATAGTGAGACCCAGTACTTC. Protein sequence: CASSFDGRTNSETQYF. The J gene is TRBJ2-5, the V gene TRBV7-2; the D gene is possibly TRBD2 (6 bases). The V end was cut by 3 bases, the J end by 5 bases, with 19 bases between. Germline CDR1 reads SGHTA; CDR2 reads FQGNSA. This CDR3 has 16 amino acids.

The genes are TRBV15 and TRBJ2-2; D may be TRBD1 (6 bases). The CDR3 has 15 amino acids. V was pared by 5 bases and J by 4 bases, with 14 bases between. CDR1 is LNHNV and CDR2 is YYDKDF in the germline V gene (reference sequence). The CDR3 DNA follows: TGTGCCACCAGCCGGGACATCCAGGGCACCGGGGAGCTGTTTTTT. It codes for CATSRDIQGTGELFF.

The CDR3 bases are TGTGCCAGCAGCCAGCGGACAGGGGGCGGTTTGAACACTGAAGCTTTCTTT. Translation gives CASSQRTGGGLNTEAFF. The chain uses TRBV3-1 (or the pseudogene TRBV3-2) and TRBJ1-1, with 11 positions matching TRBD1. The CDR3 sequence is 17 residues long. CDR1 is LGHDT, CDR2 YNNKEL, per germline (reference sequence). With V trimmed by 3 bases and J by 0 bases, 6 bases remained unmatched.

This clone was found once. This chain connects TRBV28 to TRBJ2-5, with D tentatively TRBD2 (6 bases). Deletions cut 5 bases from V and 1 base from J, with 11 bases between. The CDR3 extends over 14 amino acids. From germline, CDR1 is MDHEN and CDR2 SYDVKM. This chain's CDR3 is CASSLSGAQETQYF. The CDR3 nucleotides are TGTGCCAGCAGTCTCTCGGGAGCCCAAGAGACCCAGTACTTC. The full variable domain, rest sourced from reference TRBV28 and TRBJ2-5, is DVKVTQSSRYLVKRTGEKVFLECVQDMDHENMFWYRQDPGLGLRLIYFSYDVKMKEKGDIPEGYSVSREKKERFSLILESASTNQTSMYLCASSLSGAQETQYFGPGTRLLVL.

This chain uses TRBV7-8 with TRBJ1-5; no definite D call. There are 15 residues in the CDR3. In germline, CDR1 is SGHVS, CDR2 FQNEAQ. Trimming stripped 0 bases from V and 7 bases from J, with 13 bases between. The CDR3 nucleotides are TGTGCCAGCAGCTTAGCAGCAGGAGGGAACCAGCCCCAGCATTTT. Translated, it gives CASSLAAGGNQPQHF. Looking up the rest from reference TRBV7-8 and TRBJ1-5 gives the full variable domain: GAGVSQSPRYKVAKRGQDVALRCDPISGHVSLFWYQQALGQGPEFLTYFQNEAQLDKSGLPSDRFFAERPEGSVSTLKIQRTQQEDSAVYLCASSLAAGGNQPQHFGDGTRLSIL.

Note on this clone: Germline and junction disagree at one end, which may indicate a read error. V usage is TRBV11-2 and J usage is TRBJ2-7, with 9 nucleotides matching TRBD1. The CDR3 loop spans 15 amino acids. Germline values: CDR1 SGHAT, CDR2 FQNNGV. In DNA form, the CDR3 reads TGTGCCAGCAGCTCAACAGGGGGCCAATCCTCCGAGCAGTACTTC. Its translation: CASSSTGGQSSEQYF.

The J gene is TRBJ2-1, the V gene TRBV7-9; 8 bases align to TRBD1. This CDR3 contains 12 residues. Germline lookup yields CDR1 SEHNR and CDR2 FQNEAQ (reference sequence). The junction had 2 bases not matched to a gene; V was cut back by 7 bases and J by 6 bases. The CDR3 spells CASTQGVNEQFF. The DNA of the CDR3 is TGTGCCAGCACACAGGGGGTCAATGAGCAGTTCTTC.

This chain joins TRBV27 and TRBJ2-7; the match to TRBD1 covers 9 bases. Trimming at V came to 5 bases and at J to 7 bases, leaving 18 bases not matched to a gene. Per germline, CDR1 MNHEY and CDR2 SMNVEV (reference sequence). This CDR3 comprises 17 residues. This CDR3 reads CASSLTRPGQGSLEQYF. CDR3 nucleotide sequence: TGTGCCAGCAGTCTCACACGACCGGGACAGGGATCTTTGGAGCAGTACTTC.

This chain uses TRBV9 with TRBJ2-1; possibly TRBD1 for D (5 bases). Trimming took off 0 bases at V and 9 bases at J, with 22 bases between the two ends. The CDR3 covers 17 residues. Germline V gene data show CDR1 as SGDLS and CDR2 as YYNGEE. Here the CDR3 DNA reads TGTGCCAGCAGCGTAGAGGCCCGGAGTAATACCGACAGTGAGCAGTTCTTC. Its translation: CASSVEARSNTDSEQFF.

The chain links TRBV28 to TRBJ2-1; a possible D gene is TRBD2 (5 bases). Germline V gene sequence: CDR1 MDHEN, CDR2 SYDVKM. V was cut by 2 bases and J by 7 bases, with 15 bases left in between. CDR3 length: 15 residues. The CDR3 region has the DNA TGTGCCAGCAGTTTAGGTGGGAGCCCCCCTAATGAGCAGTTCTTC. It is translated as CASSLGGSPPNEQFF. The whole variable domain, filled in from reference TRBV28 and TRBJ2-1, reads DVKVTQSSRYLVKRTGEKVFLECVQDMDHENMFWYRQDPGLGLRLIYFSYDVKMKEKGDIPEGYSVSREKKERFSLILESASTNQTSMYLCASSLGGSPPNEQFFGPGTRLTVL.

The chain carries TRBV29-1 and TRBJ2-5, with 7 nucleotides matching TRBD2. CDR1 and CDR2 (germline): SQVTM, ANQGSEA. V lost 3 bases to trimming and J lost 5 bases; unmatched junction nucleotides: 3. CDR3 length: 12 amino acids. CDR3 protein: CSVEGGGETQYF. The CDR3 DNA reads TGCAGCGTTGAGGGGGGAGGGGAGACCCAGTACTTC.

The chain recombines TRBV3-1 (or the pseudogene TRBV3-2) with TRBJ2-1, with 7 bases lining up with TRBD2. The V gene end was trimmed by 8 bases and the J gene end by 5 bases; junction bases not matched to a gene: 3. The CDR3 covers 12 residues. The germline CDR1 and CDR2 sequences are LGHDT and YNNKEL (reference sequence). Here the CDR3 DNA reads TGTGCCAGCGGGAGGGCCAACAATGAGCAGTTCTTC. Its protein is CASGRANNEQFF.

The V call is TRBV24-1, the J call TRBJ2-1; 7 bases fit TRBD2. CDR3 length equals 16 residues. CDR1 is KGHDR, CDR2 SFDVKD, per germline. V lost 5 bases to trimming and J lost 5 bases; unmatched junction nucleotides: 11. CDR3 sequence reads: CATSGRGTGRNNEQFF. The CDR3 region has the DNA TGTGCCACCAGTGGAAGAGGCACCGGGAGGAACAATGAGCAGTTCTTC.

DNA for the CDR3: TGTGCTGGATACACAGGGGCACTGAATCAGCCCCAGCATTTT. Translation: CAGYTGALNQPQHF. The chain uses TRBV12-5 and TRBJ1-5; 7 bases fit TRBD1. Germline CDR1 LGHNT, CDR2 FRNRAP. V lost 11 bases to trimming and J lost 4 bases; unmatched junction nucleotides: 11. The CDR3 sequence is 14 residues long.

The rearrangement links TRBV11-2 to TRBJ2-7; 9 bases map to TRBD1. Germline V gives CDR1 SGHAT, CDR2 FQNNGV. This CDR3 is built from 15 residues. The trim removed 3 bases at V and 9 bases at J, leaving 12 bases unmatched. CDR3 sequence reads: CASSFANTGTGRQYF. The CDR3 nucleotides read TGTGCCAGCAGCTTCGCAAACACCGGGACAGGGAGGCAGTACTTC.

This rearrangement joins TRBV10-2 to TRBJ2-5; 12 bases are a match to TRBD2. Germline CDR1 reads WSHSY; CDR2 reads SAAADI. V shed 8 bases and J 0 bases; nucleotides not matched to a gene: 10. The CDR3 has 17 amino acids. CDR3: CASGRTSGRRYQETQYF. The DNA of the CDR3 is TGCGCCAGCGGCCGTACTAGCGGGAGGAGGTACCAAGAGACCCAGTACTTC.

The chain recombines TRBV7-9 with TRBJ2-7; D not certain. Germline CDR1 SEHNR, CDR2 FQNEAQ (reference sequence). V shed 3 bases and J shed 0 bases, with 9 bases lying between them. The CDR3 runs to 14 residues. CDR3 amino acids: CASSFTRSSYEQYF. In DNA, the CDR3 is TGTGCCAGCAGCTTTACAAGGAGCTCCTACGAGCAGTACTTC.

This chain connects TRBV21-1 to TRBJ2-3; the D call TRBD1 from the table was never checked on the DNA. TRBV21-1 is given as a pseudogene. The CDR3 is made up of 20 amino acids. CDR3 coding DNA: TGTGCCAGCAGCAAAGTATGGGCCGGTATTAGACAGTACAACACAGATACGCAGTATTTT. As protein: CASSKVWAGIRQYNTDTQYF.

This clone was recorded only once. The chain uses TRBV27 and TRBJ2-3; no firm D call. V lost 3 bases and J 5 bases, leaving 3 bases between the germline ends. Per the germline V gene, CDR1 is MNHEY and CDR2 is SMNVEV (reference sequence). The CDR3 loop spans 11 amino acids. This chain's CDR3 is CASSFRDTQYF. CDR3 in DNA: TGTGCCAGCAGTTTCCGAGATACGCAGTATTTT.

The V gene is TRBV12-3 or TRBV12-4, the J gene TRBJ1-2; 10 bases line up with TRBD1. J lost 7 bases, V lost 3 bases, and 2 bases had no gene match. This CDR3 is 13 amino acids long. CDR3 loop: CASSFRDRGGYTF. CDR3 DNA: TGTGCCAGCAGTTTCCGGGACAGGGGTGGCTACACCTTC.